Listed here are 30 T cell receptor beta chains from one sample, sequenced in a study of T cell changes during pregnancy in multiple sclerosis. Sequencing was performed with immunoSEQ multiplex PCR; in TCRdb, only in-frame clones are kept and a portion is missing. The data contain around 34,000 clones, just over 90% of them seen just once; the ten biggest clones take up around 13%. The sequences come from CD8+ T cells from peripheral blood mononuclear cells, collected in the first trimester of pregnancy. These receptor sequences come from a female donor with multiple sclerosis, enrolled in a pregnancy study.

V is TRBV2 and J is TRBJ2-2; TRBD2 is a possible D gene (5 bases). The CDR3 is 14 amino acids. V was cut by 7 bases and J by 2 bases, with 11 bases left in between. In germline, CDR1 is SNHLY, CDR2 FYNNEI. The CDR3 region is CASTGLLNTGELFF. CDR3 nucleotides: TGTGCCAGCACCGGACTCTTAAACACCGGGGAGCTGTTTTTT. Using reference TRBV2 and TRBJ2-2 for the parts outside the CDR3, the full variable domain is EPEVTQTPSHQVTQMGQEVILRCVPISNHLYFYWYRQILGQKVEFLVSFYNNEISEKSEIFDDQFSVERPDGSNFTLKIRSTKLEDSAMYFCASTGLLNTGELFFGEGSRLTVL.

Here the CDR3 reads CAIRLGQENYGYTF. The CDR3 DNA is TGTGCCATCAGGCTCGGACAGGAGAACTATGGCTACACCTTC. This chain uses TRBV10-3 with TRBJ1-2; TRBD1 agrees at 7 bases. CDR1 is ENHRY, CDR2 SYGVKD, per germline. The V and J ends lost 6 bases and 2 bases, in that order; junction bases with no gene match: 6. CDR3 size: 14 residues.

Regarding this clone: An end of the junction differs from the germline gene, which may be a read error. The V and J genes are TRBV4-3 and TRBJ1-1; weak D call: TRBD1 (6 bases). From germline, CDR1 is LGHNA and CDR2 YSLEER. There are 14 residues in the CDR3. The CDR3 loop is CASSQGQLNTEAFF. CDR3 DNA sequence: TGCGCCAGCAGTCAAGGACAGCTAAACACTGAAGCTTTCTTT.

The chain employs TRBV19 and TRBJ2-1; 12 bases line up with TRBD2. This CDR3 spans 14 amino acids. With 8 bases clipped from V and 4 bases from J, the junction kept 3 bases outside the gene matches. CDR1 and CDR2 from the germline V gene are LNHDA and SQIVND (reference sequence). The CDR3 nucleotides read TGTGCCAGTGGACTAGCGGGGATTTACAATGAGCAGTTCTTC. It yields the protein CASGLAGIYNEQFF.

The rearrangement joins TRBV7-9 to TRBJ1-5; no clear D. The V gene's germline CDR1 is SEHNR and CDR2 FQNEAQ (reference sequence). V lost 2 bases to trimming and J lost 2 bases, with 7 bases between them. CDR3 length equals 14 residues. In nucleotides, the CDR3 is TGTGCCAGCAGCTTAAGCGGAGGCAATCAGCCCCAGCATTTT. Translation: CASSLSGGNQPQHF.

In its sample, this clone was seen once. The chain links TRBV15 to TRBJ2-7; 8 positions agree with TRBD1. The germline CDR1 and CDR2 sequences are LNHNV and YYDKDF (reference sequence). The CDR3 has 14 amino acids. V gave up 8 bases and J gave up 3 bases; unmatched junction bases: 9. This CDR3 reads CATSKDRALYEQYF. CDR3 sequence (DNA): TGTGCCACCTCCAAGGACAGGGCTCTCTACGAGCAGTACTTC. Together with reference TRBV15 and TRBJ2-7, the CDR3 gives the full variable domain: DAMVIQNPRYQVTQFGKPVTLSCSQTLNHNVMYWYQQKSSQAPKLLFHYYDKDFNNEADTPDNFQSRRPNTSFCFLDIRSPGLGDTAMYLCATSKDRALYEQYFGPGTRLTVT.

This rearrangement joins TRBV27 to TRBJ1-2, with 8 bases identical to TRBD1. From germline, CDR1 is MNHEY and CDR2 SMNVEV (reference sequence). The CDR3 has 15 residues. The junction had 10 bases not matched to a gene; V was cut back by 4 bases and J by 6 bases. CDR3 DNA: TGTGCCAGCAGTTCGACAGGGGATGGCTGGGATGGCTACACCTTC. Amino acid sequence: CASSSTGDGWDGYTF.

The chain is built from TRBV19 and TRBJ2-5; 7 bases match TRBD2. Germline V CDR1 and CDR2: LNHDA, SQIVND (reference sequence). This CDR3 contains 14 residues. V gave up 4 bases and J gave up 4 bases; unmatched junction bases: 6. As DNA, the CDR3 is TGTGCCAGTAGTACTCTGGCGGGAGCAGAGACCCAGTACTTC. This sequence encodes CASSTLAGAETQYF.

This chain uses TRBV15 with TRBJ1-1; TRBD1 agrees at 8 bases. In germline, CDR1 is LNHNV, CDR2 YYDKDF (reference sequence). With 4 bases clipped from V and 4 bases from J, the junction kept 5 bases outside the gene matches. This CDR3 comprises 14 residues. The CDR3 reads CATSKGQEATEAFF. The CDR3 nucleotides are TGTGCCACCAGCAAGGGACAGGAAGCCACTGAAGCTTTCTTT.

The CDR3 protein is CASSPWTSPGEQFF. The CDR3 nucleotides are TGTGCCAGTAGTCCGTGGACTAGCCCGGGAGAGCAGTTCTTC. The chain joins TRBV19 to TRBJ2-1; 8 positions match TRBD2. The CDR3 runs to 14 residues. In germline, CDR1 is LNHDA, CDR2 SQIVND (reference sequence). The junction had 10 bases not matched to a gene; V was cut back by 5 bases and J by 10 bases. Supplemented by reference TRBV19 and TRBJ2-1, the full variable domain reads DGGITQSPKYLFRKEGQNVTLSCEQNLNHDAMYWYRQDPGQGLRLIYYSQIVNDFQKGDIAEGYSVSREKKESFPLTVTSAQKNPTAFYLCASSPWTSPGEQFFGPGTRLTVL.

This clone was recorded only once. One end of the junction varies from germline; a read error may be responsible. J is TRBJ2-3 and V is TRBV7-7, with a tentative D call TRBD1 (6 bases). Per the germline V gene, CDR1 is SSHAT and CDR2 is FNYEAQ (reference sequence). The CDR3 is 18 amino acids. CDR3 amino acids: CASSSFPLTGILPDTQYF. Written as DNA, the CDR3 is TGTGCTAGCAGCTCGTTCCCCTTAACAGGGATCCTGCCAGATACGCAGTATTTT.

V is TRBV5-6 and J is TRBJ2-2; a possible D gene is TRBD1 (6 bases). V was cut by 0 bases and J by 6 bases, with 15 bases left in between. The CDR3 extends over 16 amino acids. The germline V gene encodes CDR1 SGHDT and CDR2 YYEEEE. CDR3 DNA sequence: TGTGCCAGCAGCTTGGGAGAGGGACACGGCCCCGGGGAGCTGTTTTTT. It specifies CASSLGEGHGPGELFF.

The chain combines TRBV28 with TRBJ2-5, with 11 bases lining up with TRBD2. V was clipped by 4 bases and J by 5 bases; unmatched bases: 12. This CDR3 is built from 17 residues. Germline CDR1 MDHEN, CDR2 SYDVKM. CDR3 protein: CASSSPRTSGSPETQYF. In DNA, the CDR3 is TGTGCCAGCAGTTCTCCCCGCACTAGCGGGAGTCCGGAGACCCAGTACTTC.

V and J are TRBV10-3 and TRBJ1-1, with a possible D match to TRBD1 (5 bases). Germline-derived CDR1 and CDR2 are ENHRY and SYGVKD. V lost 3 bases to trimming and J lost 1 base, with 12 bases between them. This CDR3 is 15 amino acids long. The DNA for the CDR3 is TGTGCCATCAGTGAAGTATTCGGACAGAACACTGAAGCTTTCTTT. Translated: CAISEVFGQNTEAFF.

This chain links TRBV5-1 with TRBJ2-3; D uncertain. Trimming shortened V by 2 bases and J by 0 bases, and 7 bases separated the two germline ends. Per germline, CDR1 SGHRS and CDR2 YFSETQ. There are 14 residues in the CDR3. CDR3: CASSFETSTDTQYF. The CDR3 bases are TGCGCCAGCAGCTTCGAGACTAGCACAGATACGCAGTATTTT.

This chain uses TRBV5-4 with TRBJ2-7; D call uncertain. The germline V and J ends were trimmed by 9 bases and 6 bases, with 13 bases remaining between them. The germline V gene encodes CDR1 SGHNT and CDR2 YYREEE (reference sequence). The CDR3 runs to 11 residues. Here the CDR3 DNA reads TGTGCCACCTCGGTCGGTTTCGAGCAGTACTTC. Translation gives CATSVGFEQYF.

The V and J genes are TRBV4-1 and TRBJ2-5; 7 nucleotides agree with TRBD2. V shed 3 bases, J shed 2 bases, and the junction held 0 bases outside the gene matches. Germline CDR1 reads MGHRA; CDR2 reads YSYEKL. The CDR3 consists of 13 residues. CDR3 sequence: CASSQGGQETQYF. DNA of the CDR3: TGCGCCAGCAGCCAGGGGGGGCAAGAGACCCAGTACTTC.

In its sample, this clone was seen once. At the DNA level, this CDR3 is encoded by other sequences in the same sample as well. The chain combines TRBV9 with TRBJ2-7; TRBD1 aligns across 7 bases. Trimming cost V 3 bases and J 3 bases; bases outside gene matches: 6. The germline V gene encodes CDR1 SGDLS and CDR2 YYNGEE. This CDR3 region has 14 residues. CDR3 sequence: CASSARDSFYEQYF. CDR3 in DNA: TGTGCCAGCAGCGCCCGGGACAGTTTCTACGAGCAGTACTTC.

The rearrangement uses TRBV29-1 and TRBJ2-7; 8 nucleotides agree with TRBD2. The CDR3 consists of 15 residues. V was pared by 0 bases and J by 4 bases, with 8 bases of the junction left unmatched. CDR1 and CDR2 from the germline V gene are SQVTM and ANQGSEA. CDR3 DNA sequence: TGCAGCGTTGAAGAGCCGAGCGGGAGTGGGTACGAGCAGTACTTC. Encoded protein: CSVEEPSGSGYEQYF.

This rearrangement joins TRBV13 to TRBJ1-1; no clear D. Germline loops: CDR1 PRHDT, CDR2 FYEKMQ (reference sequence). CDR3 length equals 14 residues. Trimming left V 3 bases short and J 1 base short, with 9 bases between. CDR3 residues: CASSLGESNTEAFF. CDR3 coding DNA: TGTGCCAGCAGCTTGGGAGAATCGAACACTGAAGCTTTCTTT.

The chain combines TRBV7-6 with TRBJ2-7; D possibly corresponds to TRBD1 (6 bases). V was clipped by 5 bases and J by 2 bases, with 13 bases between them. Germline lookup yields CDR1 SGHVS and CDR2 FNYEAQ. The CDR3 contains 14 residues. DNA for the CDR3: TGTGCCAGCAGCCCAACAGGGCGAACCTACGAGCAGTACTTC. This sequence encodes CASSPTGRTYEQYF.

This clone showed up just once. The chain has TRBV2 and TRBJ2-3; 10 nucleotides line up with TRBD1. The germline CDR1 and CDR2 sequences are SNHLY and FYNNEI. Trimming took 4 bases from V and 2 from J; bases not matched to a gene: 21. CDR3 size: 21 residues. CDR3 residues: CASSVLGDRGAPQLSTDTQYF. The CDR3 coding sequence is TGTGCCAGCAGTGTCCTCGGGGACAGGGGAGCGCCCCAACTGTCCACAGATACGCAGTATTTT.

This chain's CDR3 is CASSFGTGNTGELFF. CDR3 nucleotides: TGTGCCAGCAGTTTCGGGACAGGGAACACCGGGGAGCTGTTTTTT. The chain employs TRBV27 and TRBJ2-2, with TRBD1 identical over 8 bases. The germline V gene encodes CDR1 MNHEY and CDR2 SMNVEV (reference sequence). This CDR3 contains 15 residues. Trimming at V came to 3 bases and at J to 1 base, leaving 1 base not matched to a gene.

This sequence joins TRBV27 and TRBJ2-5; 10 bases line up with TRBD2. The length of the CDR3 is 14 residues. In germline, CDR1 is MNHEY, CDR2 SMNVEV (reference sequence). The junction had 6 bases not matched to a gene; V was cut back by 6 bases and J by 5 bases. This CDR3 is CASSLAGVRETQYF. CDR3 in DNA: TGTGCCAGCAGCCTAGCGGGAGTTCGGGAGACCCAGTACTTC.

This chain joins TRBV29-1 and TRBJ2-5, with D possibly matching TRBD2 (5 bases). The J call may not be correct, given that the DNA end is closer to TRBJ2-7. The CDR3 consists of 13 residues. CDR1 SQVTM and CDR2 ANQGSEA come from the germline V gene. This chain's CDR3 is CSVNEGSPYEQYF. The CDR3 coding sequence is TGCAGCGTTAATGAGGGTAGCCCCTACGAGCAGTACTTC.

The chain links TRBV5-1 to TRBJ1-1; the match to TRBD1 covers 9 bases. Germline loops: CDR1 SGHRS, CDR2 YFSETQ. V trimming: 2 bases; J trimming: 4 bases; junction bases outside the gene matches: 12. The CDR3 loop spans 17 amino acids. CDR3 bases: TGCGCCAGCAGCTTCGACACAGGGGGCCCTCAGGGCACTGAAGCTTTCTTT. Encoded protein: CASSFDTGGPQGTEAFF.

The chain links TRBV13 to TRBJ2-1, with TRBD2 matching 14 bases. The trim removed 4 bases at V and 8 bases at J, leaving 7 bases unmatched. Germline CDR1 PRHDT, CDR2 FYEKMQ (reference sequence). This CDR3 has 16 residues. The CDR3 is CASSSPGTSGSYEQFF. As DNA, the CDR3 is TGTGCCAGCAGCTCCCCCGGGACTAGCGGGAGCTATGAGCAGTTCTTC.

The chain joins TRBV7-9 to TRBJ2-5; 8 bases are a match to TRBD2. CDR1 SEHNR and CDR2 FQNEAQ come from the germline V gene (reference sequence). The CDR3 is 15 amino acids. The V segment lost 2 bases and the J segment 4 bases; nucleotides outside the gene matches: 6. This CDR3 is CASSLIPAGVETQYF. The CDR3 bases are TGTGCCAGCAGCTTAATCCCAGCGGGAGTAGAGACCCAGTACTTC. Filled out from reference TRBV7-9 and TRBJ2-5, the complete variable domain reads DTGVSQNPRHKITKRGQNVTFRCDPISEHNRLYWYRQTLGQGPEFLTYFQNEAQLEKSRLLSDRFSAERPKGSFSTLEIQRTEQGDSAMYLCASSLIPAGVETQYFGPGTRLLVL.

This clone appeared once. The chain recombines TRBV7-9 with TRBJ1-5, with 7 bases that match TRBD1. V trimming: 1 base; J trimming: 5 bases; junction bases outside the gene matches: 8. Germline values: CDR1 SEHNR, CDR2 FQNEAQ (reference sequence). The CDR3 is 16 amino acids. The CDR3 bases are TGTGCCAGCAGCTTAGAAGGGCAGGGGGGTTATCAGCCCCAGCATTTT. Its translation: CASSLEGQGGYQPQHF.

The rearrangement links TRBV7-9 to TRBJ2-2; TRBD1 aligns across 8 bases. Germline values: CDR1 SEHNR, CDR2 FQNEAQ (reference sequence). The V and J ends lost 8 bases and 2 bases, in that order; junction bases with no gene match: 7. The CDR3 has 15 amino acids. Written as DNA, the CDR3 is TGTGCCAGCGGTTACAGGGGGGTAAACACCGGGGAGCTGTTTTTT. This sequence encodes CASGYRGVNTGELFF.